The clone carrying this T cell receptor (beta chain) was counted a single time. Its antigen is not identified. This specimen includes other DNA sequences encoding the same CDR3. Germline V lookup: CDR1 KGHSH, CDR2 LQKENI. The V and J ends lost 6 bases and 6 bases respectively, with 12 bases between them. CDR3 length: 12 amino acids. Using immunoSEQ multiplex PCR, the repertoire was profiled, and TCRdb retains in-frame clones only, with some absent. The sample holds 2 million to 2.5 million clones, approximately 95% seen once. The sample comes from a study of shared clonotypes between healthy human individuals. Findings and limits, study-wide: Researchers found naive subsets generally carried larger estimated richness than memory subsets.

The source is a man aged 18 to 30 in good health. The sample taken for sequencing was naive CD4+ T cells sorted from blood. The subset was: CD45RA+ positively selected. This rearrangement joins TRBV18 to TRBJ2-7, with D tentatively TRBD1 (6 bases). As DNA, the CDR3 is TGTGCCAGCTCGCCTCAGGGGCCCGAGCAGTACTTC. Amino acid sequence: CASSPQGPEQYF.